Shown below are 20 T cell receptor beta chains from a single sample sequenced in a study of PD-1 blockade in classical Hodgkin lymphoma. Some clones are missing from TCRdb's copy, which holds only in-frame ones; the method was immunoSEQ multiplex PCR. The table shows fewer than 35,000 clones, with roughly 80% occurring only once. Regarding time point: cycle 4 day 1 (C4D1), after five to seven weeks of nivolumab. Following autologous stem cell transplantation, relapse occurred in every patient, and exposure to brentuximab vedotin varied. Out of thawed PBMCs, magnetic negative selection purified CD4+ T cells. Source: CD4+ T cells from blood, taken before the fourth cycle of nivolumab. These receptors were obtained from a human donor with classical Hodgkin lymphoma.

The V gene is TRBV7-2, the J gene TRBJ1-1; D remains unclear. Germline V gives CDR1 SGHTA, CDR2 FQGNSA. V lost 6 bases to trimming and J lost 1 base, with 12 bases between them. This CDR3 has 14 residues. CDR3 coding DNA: TGTGCCAGCAGTTTTAAGGGTCGGAACACTGAAGCTTTCTTT. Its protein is CASSFKGRNTEAFF.

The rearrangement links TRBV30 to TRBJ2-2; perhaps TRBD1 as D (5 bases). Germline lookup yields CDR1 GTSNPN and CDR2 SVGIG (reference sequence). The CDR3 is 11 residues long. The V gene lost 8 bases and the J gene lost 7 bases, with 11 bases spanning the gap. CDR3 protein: CASQGVGELFF. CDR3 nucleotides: TGTGCCAGTCAGGGCGTCGGGGAGCTGTTTTTT.

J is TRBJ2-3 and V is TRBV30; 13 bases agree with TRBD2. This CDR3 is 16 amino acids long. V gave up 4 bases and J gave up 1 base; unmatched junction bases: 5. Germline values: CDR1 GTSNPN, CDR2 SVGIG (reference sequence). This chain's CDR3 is CAWKPGLAGRTDTQYF. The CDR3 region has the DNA TGTGCCTGGAAACCGGGACTAGCGGGGCGCACAGATACGCAGTATTTT.

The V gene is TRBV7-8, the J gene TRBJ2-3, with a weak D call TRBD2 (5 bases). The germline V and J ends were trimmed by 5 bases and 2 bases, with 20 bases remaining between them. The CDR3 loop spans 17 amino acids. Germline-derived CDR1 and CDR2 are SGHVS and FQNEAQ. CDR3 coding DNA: TGTGCCAGCAGCCGTCGTTGGTTAGCGAGGGCCACAGATACGCAGTATTTT. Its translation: CASSRRWLARATDTQYF.

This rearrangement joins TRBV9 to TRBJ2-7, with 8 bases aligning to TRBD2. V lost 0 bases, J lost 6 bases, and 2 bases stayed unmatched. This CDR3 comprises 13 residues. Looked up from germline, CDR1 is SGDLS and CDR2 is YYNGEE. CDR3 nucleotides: TGTGCCAGCAGCGTAGCGGGGGGGACCGAGCAGTACTTC. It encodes CASSVAGGTEQYF. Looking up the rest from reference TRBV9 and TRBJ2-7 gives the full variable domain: DSGVTQTPKHLITATGQRVTLRCSPRSGDLSVYWYQQSLDQGLQFLIQYYNGEERAKGNILERFSAQQFPDLHSELNLSSLELGDSALYFCASSVAGGTEQYFGPGTRLTVT.

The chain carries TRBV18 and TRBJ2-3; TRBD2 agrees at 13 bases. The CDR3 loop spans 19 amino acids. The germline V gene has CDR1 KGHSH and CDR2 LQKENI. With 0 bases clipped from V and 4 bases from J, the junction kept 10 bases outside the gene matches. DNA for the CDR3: TGTGCCAGCTCACCACCCACTAGCGGGGGGGCTGGGTTTTCAGATACGCAGTATTTT. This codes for CASSPPTSGGAGFSDTQYF.

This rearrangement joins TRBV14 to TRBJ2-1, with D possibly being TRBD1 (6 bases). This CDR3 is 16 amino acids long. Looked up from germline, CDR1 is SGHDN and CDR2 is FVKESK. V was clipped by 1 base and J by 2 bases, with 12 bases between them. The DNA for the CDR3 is TGTGCCAGCAGCCAAGTGAGGGGGTCAGCCTACAATGAGCAGTTCTTC. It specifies CASSQVRGSAYNEQFF.

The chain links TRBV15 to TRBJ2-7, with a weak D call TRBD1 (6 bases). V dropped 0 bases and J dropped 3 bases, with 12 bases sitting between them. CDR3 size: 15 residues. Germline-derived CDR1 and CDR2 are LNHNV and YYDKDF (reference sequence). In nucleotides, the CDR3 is TGTGCCACCAGCAGAGAGAGGGACACCTACTACGAGCAGTACTTC. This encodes CATSRERDTYYEQYF.

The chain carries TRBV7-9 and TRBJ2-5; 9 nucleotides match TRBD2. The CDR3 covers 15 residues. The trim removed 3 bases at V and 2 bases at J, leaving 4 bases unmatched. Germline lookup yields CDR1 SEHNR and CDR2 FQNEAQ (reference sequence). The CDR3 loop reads CASSFLSGGQETQYF. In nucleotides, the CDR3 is TGTGCCAGCAGCTTCCTTAGCGGGGGTCAAGAGACCCAGTACTTC.

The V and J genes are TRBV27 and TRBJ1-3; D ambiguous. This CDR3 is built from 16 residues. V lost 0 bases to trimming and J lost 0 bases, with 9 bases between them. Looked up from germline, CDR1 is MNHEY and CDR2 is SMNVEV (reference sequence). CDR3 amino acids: CASSLSFPVSGNTIYF. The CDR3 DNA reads TGTGCCAGCAGTTTATCGTTTCCCGTCTCTGGAAACACCATATATTTT.

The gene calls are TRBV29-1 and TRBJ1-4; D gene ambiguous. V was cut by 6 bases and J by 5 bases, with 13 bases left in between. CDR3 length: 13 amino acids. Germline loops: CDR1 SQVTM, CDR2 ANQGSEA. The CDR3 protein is CSVGGGINEKLFF. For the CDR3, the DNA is TGCAGCGTGGGCGGAGGGATAAATGAAAAACTGTTTTTT.

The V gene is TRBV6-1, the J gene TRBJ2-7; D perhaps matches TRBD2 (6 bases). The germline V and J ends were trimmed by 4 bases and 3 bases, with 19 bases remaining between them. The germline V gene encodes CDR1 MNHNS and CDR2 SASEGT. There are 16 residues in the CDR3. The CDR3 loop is CASSAWEAARGYEQYF. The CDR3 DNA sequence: TGTGCCAGCAGTGCCTGGGAGGCGGCCAGAGGCTACGAGCAGTACTTC.

In DNA form, the CDR3 reads TGTGCCAGTAGCCGGACTAGATCTCAAGAGACCCAGTACTTC. Its protein product is CASSRTRSQETQYF. The rearrangement joins TRBV19 to TRBJ2-5, with 7 bases that match TRBD2. V trimming: 6 bases; J trimming: 2 bases; junction bases outside the gene matches: 6. Germline CDR1 LNHDA, CDR2 SQIVND (reference sequence). The CDR3 covers 14 residues.

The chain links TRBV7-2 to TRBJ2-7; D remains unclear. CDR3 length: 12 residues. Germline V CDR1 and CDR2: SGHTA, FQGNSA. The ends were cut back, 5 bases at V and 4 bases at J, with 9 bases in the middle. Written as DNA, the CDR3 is TGTGCCAGCAGCCCAACGGGTTACGAGCAGTACTTC. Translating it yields CASSPTGYEQYF.

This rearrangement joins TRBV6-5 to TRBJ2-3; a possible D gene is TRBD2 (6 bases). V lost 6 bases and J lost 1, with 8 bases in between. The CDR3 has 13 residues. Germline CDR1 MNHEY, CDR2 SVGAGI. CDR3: CASRGGGTDTQYF. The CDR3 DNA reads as TGTGCCAGCAGGGGCGGGGGCACAGATACGCAGTATTTT.

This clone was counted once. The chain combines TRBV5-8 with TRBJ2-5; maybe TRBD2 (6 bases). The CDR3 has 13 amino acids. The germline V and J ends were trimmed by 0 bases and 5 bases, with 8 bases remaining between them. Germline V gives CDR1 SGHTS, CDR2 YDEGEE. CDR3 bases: TGTGCCAGCAGCTTGGAGCGGGCCGAGACCCAGTACTTC. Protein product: CASSLERAETQYF.

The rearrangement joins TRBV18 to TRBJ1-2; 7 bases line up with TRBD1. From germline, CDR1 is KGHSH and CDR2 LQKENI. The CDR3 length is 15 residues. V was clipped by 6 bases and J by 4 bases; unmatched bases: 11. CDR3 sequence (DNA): TGTGCCAGCTCGCCCAGCCAACAGGGGAGCTATGGCTACACCTTC. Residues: CASSPSQQGSYGYTF. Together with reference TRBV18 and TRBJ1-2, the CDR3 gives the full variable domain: NAGVMQNPRHLVRRRGQEARLRCSPMKGHSHVYWYRQLPEEGLKFMVYLQKENIIDESGMPKERFSAEFPKEGPSILRIQQVVRGDSAAYFCASSPSQQGSYGYTFGSGTRLTVV.

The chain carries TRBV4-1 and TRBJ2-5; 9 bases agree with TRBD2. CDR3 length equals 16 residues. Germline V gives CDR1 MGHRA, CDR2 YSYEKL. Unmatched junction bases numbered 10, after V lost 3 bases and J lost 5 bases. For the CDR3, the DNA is TGCGCCAGCAGCCAGGGACTAGCCGGGCCCTCCGAGACCCAGTACTTC. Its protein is CASSQGLAGPSETQYF.

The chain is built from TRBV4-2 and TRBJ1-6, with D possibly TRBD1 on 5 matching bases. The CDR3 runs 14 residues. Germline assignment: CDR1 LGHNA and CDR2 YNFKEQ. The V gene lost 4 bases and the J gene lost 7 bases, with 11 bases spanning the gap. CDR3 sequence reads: CASSLGVLNSPLHF. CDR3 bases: TGTGCCAGCAGCCTAGGGGTGCTCAATTCACCCCTCCACTTT.

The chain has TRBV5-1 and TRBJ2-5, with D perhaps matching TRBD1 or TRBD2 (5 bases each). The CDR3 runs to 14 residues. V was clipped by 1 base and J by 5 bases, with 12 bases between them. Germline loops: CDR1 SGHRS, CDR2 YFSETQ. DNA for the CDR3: TGCGCCAGCAGCTTGATGAGGGGCGCGGAGACCCAGTACTTC. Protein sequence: CASSLMRGAETQYF.